Below, one TCR beta chain is given with its context. No antigen is known for it. There are no base qualities to consult, and no much larger clone falls within one base. This sample is drawn from a study of blood T cells in healthy people across ages (dated by TCRdb to between 2014 and 2016). Turning to the overall study: In model experiments, template switching captured roughly one uniquely barcoded TCR beta cDNA molecule for every two T cells. Using the same blood draw, the study looked at two additional independent replicas of 1 million unique cDNA reads for two donors, one aged 18 to 29 and the other aged 80 or older. Age-related changes in TCR beta repertoire diversity were measured in the study by deep sequencing normalized with unique cDNA molecular identifiers. Donors were grouped into four age groups: young (average about 15 years), middle-aged (roughly 38), aged (over 55) and long-lived (just over 80). To avoid experimental bias, donors of different ages were spread randomly across the sequencing lanes.

Systemically healthy Caucasian individuals from Russia, some 40 in total and aged roughly 6 to 100 years, were included as donors. Around 9.7 milliliters of peripheral blood were collected from each donor into EDTA-treated Vacutainer tubes. Ficoll-Paque density-gradient centrifugation was used to isolate PBMCs, with at least 6.5 million per sample. Trizol reagent was used to extract total RNA from PBMCs, with at least 5 micrograms per sample. The percentages of naive CD45RAhigh/CD27high T cells were determined by flow cytometry on a PBMC aliquot from every donor. Library preparation was by 5' RACE. Instrument used: Illumina HiSeq 2500. A second roughly 7 to 12 cycle PCR used a sample-barcoded 5' primer and a J-beta primer mix. Each TCR beta cDNA molecule received a unique molecular identifier from a template-switch 5' adaptor carrying 12 random nucleotides. Each sample yielded at least 2.5 million CDR3-containing paired-end reads. First-strand cDNA synthesis was performed from all RNA using the Mint cDNA synthesis kit, with priming by a TRBC-specific oligonucleotide. Following uracil-DNA glycosylase treatment, a first 18-cycle PCR with universal primers M1SS and BC2_uni_R was performed on all cDNA. Processing in the source paper ran as follows. For normalization, 1 million high-quality reads were randomly selected from each sample, with every read carrying a distinct molecular identifier. Instead of being binned into consensus sequences, reads that shared molecular identifiers were thrown out. MiTCR, run with a Q25 quality threshold and the strictest error-elimination algorithm, handled CDR3 identification, clonotype clustering and error correction. A nonparametric unseen species model with Euler transformation was used to estimate lower-bound total TCR beta diversity. Using fastp at Q25 and MiXCR, TCRdb reprocessed the public reads and kept productive beta chains. One record per CDR3 amino acid sequence lists the most common genes and DNA. TCRdb's processing, not the authors', yielded these V and J calls. This sample is represented by hundreds of thousands of distinct CDR3 sequences; 22% of them were singletons. About 22% of the sample belongs to the ten largest clones.

Overall results and qualifications from the work: The percentage of naive T cells measured by flow cytometry correlated strongly with observed TCR beta diversity. Total diversity estimates from one million sequenced T cells were considered lower bounds and underestimates. Since profiling was done on bulk unsorted PBMCs, naive and antigen-experienced compartments could not be conclusively compared. The CMV infection status of donors was not known, potentially confounding age-related changes in expanded clonotypes. Observed TCR beta diversity per million T cells fell roughly linearly with age, and a significant reduction was already apparent by age roughly 40. Compared with the aged group, the long-lived group had more naive CD4+ T cells, fewer expanded clones and increased TCR diversity, suggesting age selection.

The germline V gene sets CDR1 to MNHEY and CDR2 to SVGEGT. The CDR3 measures 16 amino acids from cysteine to phenylalanine. The entry retains the CDR3 DNA only, 48 bases that are in frame from base 1. Trimming takes 5 bases from V and 7 bases from J, and the germline ends sit 21 bases apart. This chain joins TRBV6-2 or TRBV6-3 to TRBJ1-5; matching of 5 bases hints at TRBD1 as the D gene. The sequenced sample consisted of blood. The receptor was derived from a man aged 65-85 years in good health. The nucleotide sequence is given as TGTGCCAGCAGTACCATGGCCAGGGAGGGCAGACAGCCCCAGCATTTT. This encodes CASSTMAREGRQPQHF.